This T cell receptor (beta chain) was sequenced for a study of metastatic and nonmetastatic thyroid tumors. Study context: Blood and tumor or nodule tissue repertoires from malignant and benign thyroid patients were compared.

This clone was recorded at least ten times. No antigen is known for it. MiXCR re-clonotyped the PCR reads for TCRdb. The sample holds fewer than 100,000 clones, 15% seen once. The germline V gene has CDR1 SGHTA and CDR2 FQGNSA. Between the trimmed V and J ends, which lost 1 base and 6 bases, there was a span of 10 bases. The CDR3 length is 15 residues. General study results and limits: The reported finding was significantly higher TCR beta diversity in malignant thyroid tumors relative to benign nodules, in blood and tumor.

No patient had received any treatment before thyroid surgery. This sequence joins TRBV7-2 and TRBJ1-6, with D hard to call. The source material was blood. The sequence came from a female donor with papillary thyroid cancer or a benign thyroid nodule (not recorded which). Some clones in this sample may be carry-over from other donors' samples. The CDR3 DNA is TGTGCCAGCAGCTTAGGGCAAGGACCTAATTCACCCCTCCACTTT. Amino acids: CASSLGQGPNSPLHF.